A single count supports the clone carrying this TCR beta chain. Its cognate antigen is unknown. This sample stems from a study of cytomegalovirus exposure and HLA in healthy donors. Study-level results: With DRB1 most and HLA-C fewest, TCR association rates differed between HLA loci in a later analysis. An observed cluster of highly shared sequence variants was recorded as a likely sequencing artifact.

PCR amplification relied on 60 Vbeta primers (plus 13 Jbeta primers). Repertoires were generated with immunoSEQ multiplex PCR, while TCRdb's copy carries only in-frame clones and drops some. Of about 130,000 clones in the sample, under 85% are singletons; the top ten hold about 4%. Germline lookup yields CDR1 SGHRS and CDR2 YFSETQ. The CDR3 runs 15 residues. V lost 0 bases, J lost 3 bases, and 10 bases lay in between. This rearrangement joins TRBV5-1 to TRBJ2-1; tentatively, D is TRBD2 (5 bases). The TCR originated in a woman in her forties or fifties in good health and CMV-seropositive. The material sequenced was PBMCs. The CDR3 sequence: CASSLVPGYYNEQFF. DNA for the CDR3: TGCGCCAGCAGCTTGGTTCCGGGGTACTACAATGAGCAGTTCTTC.